This TCR beta chain stems from a study of cytomegalovirus exposure and HLA in healthy donors. The overall study: Unique TCRs numbering around 80 million, obtained from HLA-typed donors, made up an early data release.

This clone occurred once. What it binds is not known. Looked up from germline, CDR1 is SGHKS and CDR2 is YYEKEE (reference sequence). V was clipped by 4 bases and J by 0 bases; unmatched bases: 7. The CDR3 sequence is 17 residues long. The PCR had 60 Vbeta and 13 Jbeta primers. Using immunoSEQ multiplex PCR, the repertoire was profiled, and TCRdb retains in-frame clones only, with some absent. This table holds nearly 300,000 clones, around 86% found once. Whole-study findings and limits: Rare TCR sequences dominated, though some public TCRs recurred in many donors.

The clonotype comes from a man aged 35-49 years in good health and CMV-seropositive. Sequencing input: PBMCs. The V and J genes are TRBV5-5 and TRBJ1-3, with TRBD1 matching 10 bases. The CDR3 nucleotides are TGTGCCAGCAGCCAGGGACAGGGGAAAATCTCTGGAAACACCATATATTTT. This translates into CASSQGQGKISGNTIYF.